Listed below are T cell receptor beta chains from one sample, sequenced in a study of blood T cell repertoires in COVID-19. Data came from immunoSEQ multiplex PCR; TCRdb stores just in-frame clones and leaves some out. The sample yields 150,000 to 200,000 clones, roughly 91% seen once. The sequenced material came from peripheral blood. Source of these receptors: a human donor in a cohort sampled during active COVID-19. The CDR3 runs from the conserved cysteine through the conserved F or W. A D gene is named only where the DNA matches it firmly. Some rows mark clone size as missing; the rest say once, few, many or name a class of expanded clone.

j_call clone_size d_call v_call cdr3_nt cdr3_aa
TRBJ2-6 once . TRBV18 TGTGCCAGTACAGGGACCCACTCTGGGGCCAACGTCCTGACTTTC CASTGTHSGANVLTF
TRBJ1-2 . . TRBV5-4 TGTGCCAGCAGCTTGGCGCGGTCAGGGGATAATGGCTACACCTTC CASSLARSGDNGYTF
TRBJ2-1 . . TRBV7-9 TGTGCCAGCAGCCCTTTGGGCGGGACCTACAATGAGCAGTTCTTC CASSPLGGTYNEQFF
TRBJ2-7 . . TRBV6-5 TGTGCCAGCGGTCATCCACAGGAATCCTACGAGCAGTACTTC CASGHPQESYEQYF
TRBJ2-2 . TRBD2 TRBV24-1 TGTGCCACCAGTGATGGGGGGGTGTACACCGGGGAGCTGTTTTTT CATSDGGVYTGELFF
TRBJ2-2 . TRBD1 TRBV5-1 TGCGCCAGCAGCTTGGGGCAGGGGGCCGGGGAGCTGTTTTTT CASSLGQGAGELFF
TRBJ2-5 . . TRBV30 TGTGCCTGGAGTGTACCCGGTTCGGGGACCCAGTACTTC CAWSVPGSGTQYF
TRBJ2-7 few . TRBV7-9 TGTGCCAGCAGCTTAAGAGGTCTGGGCGAGCAGTACTTC CASSLRGLGEQYF
TRBJ1-2 . TRBD1 TRBV29-1 TGCAGCGCTCGAGGGACAGCCGAACCGAATGGCTACACCTTC CSARGTAEPNGYTF
TRBJ2-7 . TRBD2 TRBV6-6 TGTGCCAGCAGCCCGATAGCGGGAACCTACGAGCAGTACTTC CASSPIAGTYEQYF
TRBJ2-4 few . TRBV6-6 TGTGCCAGCAGTCGAGGACTAGCCAAAAACATTCAGTACTTC CASSRGLAKNIQYF
TRBJ2-7 once . TRBV5-4 TGTGCCAGCAGCTTGAGGGGCGCCTACGAGCAGTACTTC CASSLRGAYEQYF
TRBJ2-5 . TRBD2 TRBV7-9 TGTGCCAGCAGCTCACCGGGACTAGCAGAGACCCAGTACTTC CASSSPGLAETQYF
TRBJ2-6 . . TRBV9 TGTGCCAGCAGCGTAGGACTGAAGGGGCTGTCGGCCAACGTCCTGACTTTC CASSVGLKGLSANVLTF
TRBJ2-3 . TRBD2 TRBV7-9 TGTGCCAGCAGCCTAACTAGCGGGATCCCCACAGATACGCAGTATTTT CASSLTSGIPTDTQYF
TRBJ2-7 . . TRBV6-5 TGTGCCAGCAGCCAGTGGACCATGACAGGTCTGTACTTC CASSQWTMTGLYF
TRBJ2-7 . TRBD2 TRBV7-8 TGTGCCAGCAGCTTACCCCTAGCGGGAGGGTCCTACGAGCAGTACTTC CASSLPLAGGSYEQYF
TRBJ2-1 . . TRBV6-2/TRBV6-3 TGTGCCAGCAGTTACCCGGGACACCTTAGATATGAGCAGTTCTTC CASSYPGHLRYEQFF
TRBJ2-7 . TRBD1 TRBV10-3 TGTGCCATCAGTAGGACAGGGGGCGACGAGCAGTACTTC CAISRTGGDEQYF
TRBJ2-7 . . TRBV10-3 TGTGCCATCAGTGATTCATCAGGTTTTGGTCGGTACGAGCAGTACTTC CAISDSSGFGRYEQYF
TRBJ2-7 . TRBD2 TRBV6-2/TRBV6-3 TGTGCCAGCAGCCCGGGACTAGCGGGAGATATGACCTACGAGCAGTACTTC CASSPGLAGDMTYEQYF
TRBJ2-7 . . TRBV12-3/TRBV12-4 TGTGCCAGCAGTTCCGGACAGACCTACGAGCAGTACTTC CASSSGQTYEQYF
TRBJ2-7 . . TRBV15 TGTGCCACCAGCAGAGAGACGCCGGGTGCCTACGAGCAGTACTTC CATSRETPGAYEQYF
TRBJ1-3 . . TRBV28 TGTGCCAGCAGTTTACAGGGCTCTGGAAACACCATATATTTT CASSLQGSGNTIYF
TRBJ2-6 . . TRBV6-2/TRBV6-3 TGTGCCAGCAGTTTTGCTAGCGCTGGGGCCAACGTCCTGACTTTC CASSFASAGANVLTF
TRBJ1-2 . . TRBV6-5 TGTGCCAGCGGGGCAGGGGCTCGAGGCTACACCTTC CASGAGARGYTF
TRBJ2-3 . . TRBV29-1 TGCAGCGTTGACAGGAACGATATTACTAGCACAGATACGCAGTATTTT CSVDRNDITSTDTQYF
TRBJ1-1 . TRBD1 TRBV20-1 TGCAGTGCTAGTGGACAGGGGAAAAGCATTGAAGCTTTCTTT CSASGQGKSIEAFF
TRBJ2-1 . TRBD2 TRBV5-1 TGCGCCAGCAGCCAAACTACTAGCGGGAGCTCCTACAATGAGCAGTTCTTC CASSQTTSGSSYNEQFF
TRBJ2-2 . . TRBV27 TGTGCCAGCAGTCGTCCCACCGGGGAGCTGTTTTTT CASSRPTGELFF
TRBJ2-4 . TRBD2 TRBV10-1 TGCGCCAGCAGTGAGGGGGCTAGCGGGACCAACATTCAGTACTTC CASSEGASGTNIQYF
TRBJ1-4 few . TRBV27 TGTGCCAGCAGTTTAAGGTCGGGGGTCTGGGAAAAACTGTTTTTT CASSLRSGVWEKLFF
TRBJ2-1 . . TRBV19 TGTGCCAGTAGGAGGGAGGACCCGAATGAGCAGTTCTTC CASRREDPNEQFF
TRBJ2-7 . TRBD2 TRBV18 TGTGCCAGCTCTCCGAGCGGGGGAGACTACGAGCAGTACTTC CASSPSGGDYEQYF
TRBJ1-1 . . TRBV12-2 TGTGCAAGTCGCTTACGGTCCTCGGGGAGTACTGAAGCTTTCTTT CASRLRSSGSTEAFF
TRBJ2-7 . . TRBV6-5 TGTGCCAGCAGTTACACGACGGGGATGGTCTCCTACGAGCAGTACTTC CASSYTTGMVSYEQYF
TRBJ2-2 . . TRBV25-1 TGTGCCAGCAGTTTGCACAGGGTCTACACCGGGGAGCTGTTTTTT CASSLHRVYTGELFF
TRBJ2-1 . . TRBV18 TGTGCCAGCCATCATGGGGGGGGGCCGAATGAGCAGTTCTTC CASHHGGGPNEQFF
TRBJ2-3 . . TRBV5-4 TGTGCCAGCAGCTTGGGGGGGCAGGTTGGAGATACGCAGTATTTT CASSLGGQVGDTQYF
TRBJ2-7 . . TRBV4-2 TGTGCCAGCAGCCAAGGTACGGTAGCCTACGAGCAGTACTTC CASSQGTVAYEQYF
TRBJ1-1 . . TRBV10-3 TGTGCCATCAGTGAGTCGACATCCACTGAAGCTTTCTTT CAISESTSTEAFF
TRBJ1-5 . TRBD1 TRBV28 TGTGCCAGCAGCCCCCCGGTACAGGGGGCAAGTCAGCCCCAGCATTTT CASSPPVQGASQPQHF
TRBJ2-1 . . TRBV6-6 TGTGCCAGCAGTTACCTAGCAGCTGATGAGCAGTTCTTC CASSYLAADEQFF
TRBJ1-6 . TRBD1 TRBV5-6 TGTGCCAGCAGCACCGGACAGGGTAATTCACCCCTCCACTTT CASSTGQGNSPLHF
TRBJ1-6 few . TRBV9 TGTGCTTCCCGGGGGGTTCTAGGACCCATCTCGCCCCTCCACTTT CASRGVLGPISPLHF
TRBJ2-5 . . TRBV7-9 TGTGCCAGCAGCCTATGGGACAAAGAGACCCAGTACTTC CASSLWDKETQYF
TRBJ1-2 . TRBD1 TRBV15 TGTGCCACCAGCCGCATACAGGGGGATGGCTACACCTTC CATSRIQGDGYTF
TRBJ2-7 . . TRBV10-2 TGCGCCAGCAGCCCGACAGGACCGAGCTCCTACGAGCAGTACTTC CASSPTGPSSYEQYF
TRBJ1-1 . TRBD1 TRBV18 TGTGCCAGCTCAAGGGACAGGGGAGTTTCTAACACTGAAGCTTTCTTT CASSRDRGVSNTEAFF
TRBJ2-1 once TRBD2 TRBV6-5 TGTGCCAGCAGTTCACTAGCGGGCCAGGGGGGATATGAGCAGTTCTTC CASSSLAGQGGYEQFF